The present entry profiles one TCR beta chain with its context. This entry is derived from a study of control samples from healthy donors and cancer patients. Per the germline V gene, CDR1 is SGHRS and CDR2 is YFSETQ. Trimming left V 0 bases short and J 4 bases short, with 4 bases between. This CDR3 spans 13 amino acids. Produced via immunoSEQ multiplex PCR; TCRdb's table is partial and in-frame only. The data hold 150,000 or so clones, with roughly 90% observed a single time. The origin of this receptor is a man in his thirties or forties in good health. The chain employs TRBV5-1 and TRBJ2-2; D is undetermined. Sequenced material: blood. CDR3: CASSLGITGELFF. The CDR3 DNA is TGCGCCAGCAGCTTGGGGATCACCGGGGAGCTGTTTTTT.